Listed below are T cell receptor beta chains from one sample, sequenced in a study of T-cell memory formation after mild COVID-19. MiXCR, applied by TCRdb to the 5' RACE reads, yields one record per CDR3 protein. This sample has 500,000 to 650,000 distinct CDR3 sequences, with roughly 20% found just once. The material sequenced was PBMCs or a T cell subset sorted from them (not recorded which). The receptors derive from an adult woman who had mild COVID-19 (a few samples of this study predate the infection). Cell type and time point are not known. Both conserved end residues are trimmed from each CDR3. Size is omitted from some rows. Given values are once, few, many or a class for expanded clones.

v_gene	j_gene	abundance	CDR3aa
TRBV4-3	TRBJ2-7	few	ASSRSLGGAYEQY
TRBV27	TRBJ1-1	few	ASSFWANTEAF
TRBV12-3/TRBV12-4	TRBJ1-1	NA	ASCLWVNTEAF
TRBV6-5	TRBJ1-4	many	ASSKTGGRTNEKLF
TRBV7-8	TRBJ2-2	NA	ASSRDRPGLKNTGELF
TRBV7-2	TRBJ1-2	NA	ASSRRTGESRLGYT
TRBV7-9	TRBJ2-5	NA	ASSLRTPYQETQY
TRBV27	TRBJ1-6	few	ASKAVGDSPLH
TRBV4-1	TRBJ2-2	few	ASSQGPYGTANTGELF
TRBV4-3	TRBJ2-3	few	ASSQDKGGRKDTQY
TRBV12-3/TRBV12-4	TRBJ2-5	few	ASSKLQGAGETQY
TRBV27	TRBJ2-7	few	ASSLGASEQY
TRBV7-9	TRBJ2-2	many	ASSADRGTGELF
TRBV5-8	TRBJ2-3	few	ASSRQDRDTQY
TRBV7-9	TRBJ2-5	few	ASSSLAGDGETQY
TRBV9	TRBJ2-1	few	ASSPPDRSSYNEQF
TRBV5-1	TRBJ2-7	NA	ASSPGVAEQY
TRBV20-1	TRBJ1-6	few	SARVYRGDNSPLH